A single sample is the source of the 23 T cell receptor beta chains below, sequenced in a study of blood T cell repertoires in COVID-19. Libraries were prepared by immunoSEQ multiplex PCR; TCRdb keeps only in-frame clonotypes and omits some of them. The data hold tens of thousands of clones, with approximately 90% observed a single time. Sequences were obtained from peripheral blood. The receptors stem from a human donor with active COVID-19. The donor label of this sample is uncertain.

The chain carries TRBV7-2 and TRBJ2-7; D is undetermined. This CDR3 contains 16 residues. Germline CDR1 and CDR2: SGHTA and FQGNSA. V was pared by 1 base and J by 0 bases, with 13 bases between. CDR3 loop: CASSLEALAGSYEQYF. In nucleotides, the CDR3 is TGTGCCAGCAGCTTAGAAGCTTTGGCAGGCTCCTACGAGCAGTACTTC.

The J gene is TRBJ2-7, the V gene TRBV5-6, with 9 bases aligning to TRBD2. CDR1 SGHDT and CDR2 YYEEEE come from the germline V gene. The J segment lost 5 bases and the V segment lost 3 bases, leaving 9 bases of the junction unmatched. The CDR3 loop spans 15 amino acids. CDR3 DNA sequence: TGTGCCAGCAGCTCCGGCGGGGGGGGCCCAGACGAGCAGTACTTC. Translated, it gives CASSSGGGGPDEQYF.

CDR3 sequence: CATRYRAGLNTEAFF. CDR3 DNA: TGTGCCACTAGATACAGGGCTGGGTTGAACACTGAAGCTTTCTTT. The rearrangement uses TRBV15 and TRBJ1-1; maybe TRBD1 (6 bases). With 9 bases removed from V and 0 bases from J, the gap between germline ends came to 17 bases. CDR3 length equals 15 residues. Germline V gene data show CDR1 as LNHNV and CDR2 as YYDKDF (reference sequence).

The J gene is TRBJ2-3, the V gene TRBV6-2 or TRBV6-3; possibly TRBD1 for D (6 bases). The CDR3 has 14 amino acids. V was cut by 6 bases and J by 3 bases, with 13 bases left in between. CDR1 is MNHEY and CDR2 is SVGEGT in the germline V gene. The CDR3 loop reads CASSPQGVTDTQYF. The CDR3 coding sequence is TGTGCCAGCAGCCCACAGGGAGTGACAGATACGCAGTATTTT.

The chain carries TRBV19 and TRBJ2-7; 7 nucleotides line up with TRBD1. This CDR3 spans 14 amino acids. CDR1 is LNHDA and CDR2 is SQIVND in the germline V gene (reference sequence). V was clipped by 5 bases and J by 3 bases; unmatched bases: 7. For the CDR3, the DNA is TGTGCCAGTAGTCCTAGGACAGGCCTCTACGAGCAGTACTTC. The encoded protein is CASSPRTGLYEQYF.

CDR3 sequence: CASSSRGGDTQYF. CDR3 sequence (DNA): TGTGCCAGCAGTTCCCGGGGGGGAGATACGCAGTATTTT. The rearrangement links TRBV7-8 to TRBJ2-3, with TRBD2 matching 8 bases. In germline, CDR1 is SGHVS, CDR2 FQNEAQ. This CDR3 is 13 amino acids long. The trim removed 6 bases at V and 5 bases at J, leaving 4 bases unmatched.

The rearrangement joins TRBV11-2 to TRBJ2-3, with D maybe TRBD2 (5 bases). The CDR3 covers 14 residues. CDR1 is SGHAT, CDR2 FQNNGV, per germline. V lost 5 bases and J lost 2, with 11 bases in between. The CDR3 sequence: CASSRGGTTDTQYF. The CDR3 DNA reads TGTGCCAGCAGCCGCGGAGGCACCACAGATACGCAGTATTTT. The variable domain in full, completed from reference TRBV11-2 and TRBJ2-3, reads EAGVAQSPRYKIIEKRQSVAFWCNPISGHATLYWYQQILGQGPKLLIQFQNNGVVDDSQLPKDRFSAERLKGVDSTLKIQPAKLEDSAVYLCASSRGGTTDTQYFGPGTRLTVL.

The chain carries TRBV27 and TRBJ2-3; 9 nucleotides align to TRBD1. V lost 5 bases and J lost 2; bases outside the gene matches: 5. The CDR3 is made up of 15 amino acids. The germline gives CDR1 MNHEY, CDR2 SMNVEV (reference sequence). In DNA form, the CDR3 reads TGTGCCAGCAGTCGTCGGACAGGGGTCACAGATACGCAGTATTTT. This gives the protein CASSRRTGVTDTQYF.

V gene TRBV20-1 combines with J gene TRBJ2-5; TRBD2 is a possible D gene (6 bases). V lost 5 bases, J lost 5 bases, and 27 bases lay in between. The CDR3 is 17 amino acids. The V gene's germline CDR1 is DFQATT and CDR2 SNEGSKA (reference sequence). The CDR3 loop is CSAGGFSGQSLVETQYF. CDR3 bases: TGCAGTGCTGGTGGGTTTAGCGGACAATCGCTGGTTGAGACCCAGTACTTC.

The rearrangement joins TRBV6-5 to TRBJ1-2; 7 bases fit TRBD1. J was trimmed by 4 bases and V by 4 bases; bases with no gene match: 3. Germline V CDR1 and CDR2: MNHEY, SVGAGI. The CDR3 covers 13 residues. The chain's CDR3 is CASSSGTVYGYTF. Written as DNA, the CDR3 is TGTGCCAGCAGTTCCGGGACAGTCTATGGCTACACCTTC.

This rearrangement joins TRBV4-3 to TRBJ2-7; TRBD2 aligns across 12 bases. CDR1 and CDR2 (germline): LGHNA, YSLEER. The CDR3 spans 16 residues. Trimming took 0 bases from V and 4 from J; bases not matched to a gene: 4. The CDR3 DNA follows: TGCGCCAGCAGCCAAGAATGGGGGACTAGCGGGTACGAGCAGTACTTC. It is translated as CASSQEWGTSGYEQYF.

This clone was counted ten times or more. The chain has TRBV9 and TRBJ1-1; D gene ambiguous. V lost 0 bases and J lost 5, with 14 bases in between. This CDR3 is built from 15 residues. Germline V gene lookup returns CDR1 SGDLS and CDR2 YYNGEE. The CDR3 sequence: CASSVDGGVKTEAFF. In DNA, the CDR3 is TGTGCCAGCAGCGTAGATGGTGGAGTTAAGACTGAAGCTTTCTTT.

The rearrangement joins TRBV7-9 to TRBJ2-5, with TRBD1 identical over 8 bases. Per germline, CDR1 SEHNR and CDR2 FQNEAQ (reference sequence). CDR3 length equals 16 residues. V lost 4 bases and J lost 2; bases outside the gene matches: 9. The CDR3, as DNA: TGTGCCAGCAGCTCGCCCCCAGGGGGCGGACAAGAGACCCAGTACTTC. Amino acid sequence: CASSSPPGGGQETQYF.

This chain uses TRBV12-3 or TRBV12-4 with TRBJ1-4; possible D gene TRBD1, 6 bases. V lost 3 bases, J lost 8 bases, and 10 bases lay in between. This CDR3 has 13 residues. The CDR3 DNA reads TGTGCCAGCAGTTTTCAGGGGCGGGAAAAACTGTTTTTT. Amino acid sequence: CASSFQGREKLFF.

The genes are TRBV19 and TRBJ2-7; tentative D call: TRBD1 (6 bases). Germline V gene lookup returns CDR1 LNHDA and CDR2 SQIVND (reference sequence). The V end was cut by 5 bases, the J end by 0 bases, with 11 bases between. The CDR3 has 14 residues. The chain's CDR3 is CASSSRDISYEQYF. The DNA of the CDR3 is TGTGCCAGTAGTTCAAGGGACATCTCCTACGAGCAGTACTTC.

CDR3 DNA sequence: TGCGCCAGCAGCCAAGATCGAGGGCGGACAGCCACACAAGTTGAAGCTTTCTTT. Encoded protein: CASSQDRGRTATQVEAFF. V is TRBV4-1 and J is TRBJ1-1, with a possible D match to TRBD1 (6 bases). V was clipped by 0 bases and J by 7 bases, with 24 bases between them. CDR1 and CDR2 from the germline V gene are MGHRA and YSYEKL. The CDR3 has 18 residues.

CDR3 DNA: TGTGCCAGCAGTTGGACAGGGGGTGGATCACCCCTCCACTTT. The encoded protein is CASSWTGGGSPLHF. The chain carries TRBV28 and TRBJ1-6, with 10 bases identical to TRBD1. CDR1 is MDHEN and CDR2 is SYDVKM in the germline V gene. Trimming at V came to 4 bases and at J to 10 bases, leaving 4 bases not matched to a gene. There are 14 residues in the CDR3.

The J gene is TRBJ2-7, the V gene TRBV5-1; 11 nucleotides line up with TRBD2. The CDR3 covers 16 residues. The V gene's germline CDR1 is SGHRS and CDR2 YFSETQ. The J segment lost 2 bases and the V segment lost 0 bases, leaving 4 bases of the junction unmatched. The CDR3 DNA follows: TGCGCCAGCAGCTTGGGCCCTAGCGGGGGGACCTACGAGCAGTACTTC. This sequence encodes CASSLGPSGGTYEQYF. Filled out from reference TRBV5-1 and TRBJ2-7, the complete variable domain reads KAGVTQTPRYLIKTRGQQVTLSCSPISGHRSVSWYQQTPGQGLQFLFEYFSETQRNKGNFPGRFSGRQFSNSRSEMNVSTLELGDSALYLCASSLGPSGGTYEQYFGPGTRLTVT.

The chain recombines TRBV5-1 with TRBJ2-2; D is possibly TRBD1 (5 bases). CDR1 and CDR2 from the germline V gene are SGHRS and YFSETQ. V lost 3 bases, J lost 6 bases, and 9 bases lay in between. This CDR3 contains 13 residues. CDR3 in amino acids: CASSSQGAGELFF. The CDR3 DNA follows: TGCGCCAGCAGCTCGCAGGGCGCCGGGGAGCTGTTTTTT.

This clone was seen a handful of times. The chain employs TRBV21-1 and TRBJ2-7; TRBD1, the table's D call, was not compared with the DNA. TRBV21-1 is a listed pseudogene. The CDR3 length is 16 residues. The CDR3 loop reads CASLFTPGQGSYEQYF. The CDR3 region has the DNA TGTGCCAGCCTTTTTACCCCGGGACAAGGAAGTTACGAGCAGTACTTC.

The rearrangement uses TRBV6-1 and TRBJ1-4, with D perhaps TRBD1 (5 bases). V lost 3 bases and J lost 7, with 9 bases in between. CDR3 length: 13 residues. Germline loops: CDR1 MNHNS, CDR2 SASEGT. The CDR3 loop is CASSEGRAEKLFF. In DNA form, the CDR3 reads TGTGCCAGCAGTGAGGGCAGGGCTGAAAAACTGTTTTTT.

The chain employs TRBV9 and TRBJ2-3; possible D gene TRBD2, 5 bases. The length of the CDR3 is 16 residues. The V end lost 3 bases, the J end lost 3 bases, and 17 bases lay between the germline ends. The germline V gene encodes CDR1 SGDLS and CDR2 YYNGEE. The CDR3 loop is CASSGTPGLQTDTQYF. As DNA, the CDR3 is TGTGCCAGCAGCGGGACTCCCGGGTTACAGACAGATACGCAGTATTTT. Together with reference TRBV9 and TRBJ2-3, the CDR3 gives the full variable domain: DSGVTQTPKHLITATGQRVTLRCSPRSGDLSVYWYQQSLDQGLQFLIQYYNGEERAKGNILERFSAQQFPDLHSELNLSSLELGDSALYFCASSGTPGLQTDTQYFGPGTRLTVL.

This sequence joins TRBV19 and TRBJ2-4; no definite D call. Germline CDR1 and CDR2: LNHDA and SQIVND (reference sequence). The V end lost 5 bases, the J end lost 4 bases, and 12 bases lay between the germline ends. The CDR3 spans 14 residues. CDR3 in DNA: TGTGCCAGTAGTCCCCGAGAATGGAAAAACATTCAGTACTTC. Amino acid sequence: CASSPREWKNIQYF.